The text below deals with one T cell receptor (beta chain). Measured with immunoSEQ multiplex PCR; TCRdb has only the in-frame clones, and not every one. The sample includes under 150,000 clones, 80% to 95% seen only once; the top ten take approximately 2.1%. The CDR3 spans 15 residues. Trimming cost V 0 bases and J 0 bases, with 9 bases left between them. The germline gives CDR1 SGHNT, CDR2 YYREEE (reference sequence). The sample is drawn from a study of T cell responses to AZD1222 COVID-19 vaccine. The sequencing here drew on peripheral blood, taken 28 days after the second AZD1222 dose. The TCR originated in an adult who received the AZD1222 COVID-19 vaccine. This rearrangement joins TRBV5-4 to TRBJ1-2; D is ambiguous. For the CDR3, the DNA is TGTGCCAGCAGCTTGGCGATAACAGCTAACTATGGCTACACCTTC. Translation gives CASSLAITANYGYTF.